One and the same sample provided the 12 T cell receptor beta chains below, sequenced in a study of monozygotic twins with inflammatory bowel disease. TCRdb re-called the 5' RACE reads; every CDR3 protein appears as one record, without DNA. The sample spans 80,000 or so distinct CDR3 sequences; the ten largest clones claim 6% to 9.5%. Input material: blood. Receptor source: a human donor with ulcerative colitis or Crohn's disease, or a healthy co-twin of an affected twin (not recorded which).

The chain carries TRBV7-3 and TRBJ1-1. Germline CDR1 reads SGHTA; CDR2 reads FQGTGA. This CDR3 contains 14 residues. CDR3 sequence reads: CASSATHYVTEAFF. The full variable domain, with the rest looked up from reference TRBV7-3 and TRBJ1-1, is GAGVSQTPSNKVTEKGKYVELRCDPISGHTALYWYRQSLGQGPEFLIYFQGTGAADDSGLPNDRFFAVRPEGSVSTLKIQRTERGDSAVYLCASSATHYVTEAFFGQGTRLTVV.

The chain joins TRBV12-5 to TRBJ2-3; TCRdb's D call of TRBD1 is untestable without DNA. The CDR3 consists of 16 residues. Germline CDR1 LGHNT, CDR2 FRNRAP. The CDR3 reads CASGLVLPGRTDTQYF.

The CDR3 here is CASSYSGGGTEAFF. The chain uses TRBV6-5 and TRBJ1-1; TCRdb's D call of TRBD1 is untestable without DNA. Germline V gene sequence: CDR1 MNHEY, CDR2 SVGAGI. The CDR3 loop spans 14 amino acids.

The chain combines TRBV5-1 with TRBJ1-1; the D gene TCRdb calls, TRBD1, cannot be checked with no DNA. The CDR3 consists of 14 residues. Germline lookup yields CDR1 SGHRS and CDR2 YFSETQ. CDR3 protein: CASSLDRVDTEAFF.

This sequence joins TRBV18 and TRBJ2-1; there is no DNA to check the TCRdb D call of TRBD1. Germline V gene sequence: CDR1 KGHSH, CDR2 LQKENI. This CDR3 region has 15 residues. CDR3 region: CASSAGTGGVNEQFF.

V usage is TRBV20-1 and J usage is TRBJ2-5; TCRdb returns TRBD2, unconfirmable since there is no DNA. The germline CDR1 and CDR2 sequences are DFQATT and SNEGSKA (reference sequence). This CDR3 is 14 amino acids long. CDR3 in amino acids: CSAMKAEVFETQYF.

The chain couples TRBV27 to TRBJ2-7. The CDR3 is 11 amino acids. Germline V gene sequence: CDR1 MNHEY, CDR2 SMNVEV (reference sequence). The CDR3 sequence: CASSLEWEQYF.

The V gene is TRBV18, the J gene TRBJ1-6; TCRdb outputs TRBD1, but without DNA this stays unchecked. The CDR3 extends over 14 amino acids. CDR1 is KGHSH and CDR2 is LQKENI in the germline V gene. CDR3 residues: CASSPTGALSPLHF. Variable domain in full (rest from reference TRBV18 and TRBJ1-6): NAGVMQNPRHLVRRRGQEARLRCSPMKGHSHVYWYRQLPEEGLKFMVYLQKENIIDESGMPKERFSAEFPKEGPSILRIQQVVRGDSAAYFCASSPTGALSPLHFGNGTRLTVT.

This sequence joins TRBV5-1 and TRBJ2-1; checking the TCRdb D call of TRBD2 is not possible without DNA. The CDR3 spans 17 residues. Germline CDR1 SGHRS, CDR2 YFSETQ. The CDR3 protein is CASSSAVVLAGRGVQFF.

The chain couples TRBV5-6 to TRBJ1-1. This CDR3 has 13 amino acids. CDR1 is SGHDT and CDR2 is YYEEEE in the germline V gene. CDR3 amino acids: CASSLAGRNEAFF.

CDR3 loop: CSARGGSYNEQFF. The gene calls are TRBV20-1 and TRBJ2-1. CDR1 is DFQATT and CDR2 is SNEGSKA in the germline V gene (reference sequence). This CDR3 comprises 13 residues.

The rearrangement links TRBV18 to TRBJ1-5; TCRdb calls TRBD1, which cannot be checked without DNA. The CDR3 is 14 residues long. Germline V gene lookup returns CDR1 KGHSH and CDR2 LQKENI. This CDR3 is CASSPSGGNQPQHF.